This is a list of T cell receptor beta chains from one sample in a study of T cells in Graves' hyperthyroidism and ophthalmopathy. One entry per CDR3 protein, called by TCRdb with MiXCR from the multiplex PCR reads. The sample carries more than 300,000 distinct CDR3 sequences, approximately 18% recorded once. Source material: blood. These receptors came from a woman aged 25 to 39 with Graves' hyperthyroidism that later progressed to Graves' ophthalmopathy. The CDR3 runs from the conserved cysteine through the conserved F or W. D genes are given only for firm matches. Clone size is stated in some rows and not others, as once, few, many or a class when expanded.

16,TRBD2,many,TRBV7-9,TRBJ2-5,TGTGCCAGCAGCTCGGGGACTAGCGGGAGATGGGAGACCCAGTACTTC,CASSSGTSGRWETQYF
15,-,many,TRBV20-1,TRBJ2-1,TGCAGTGCCGTGCTCGGCGGCACCACCTACAATGAGCAGTTCTTC,CSAVLGGTTYNEQFF
16,TRBD2,-,TRBV9,TRBJ2-7,TGTGCCAGCAGCGTAGAGGCGGCTAGCGGGAGCTACGAGCAGTACTTC,CASSVEAASGSYEQYF
20,TRBD2,-,TRBV7-8,TRBJ2-2,TGTGCCAGTAACCCCCAACGAGGGCTAGCGGGGAACAAGAACACCGGGGAGCTGTTTTTT,CASNPQRGLAGNKNTGELFF
14,-,few,TRBV29-1,TRBJ1-1,TGCAGCGTTGTCCGTCGGGGTGAACTCATCCTTGCTTTCTTT,CSVVRRGELILAFF
14,-,many,TRBV7-2,TRBJ1-6,TGTGCCAGCAGCTTAGAGGCCGGAAATTCACCCCTCCACTTT,CASSLEAGNSPLHF
15,-,many,TRBV28,TRBJ2-7,TGTGCCAGCAGTTGGGGGGGGCGCGGTCCCTACGAGCAGTACTTC,CASSWGGRGPYEQYF
13,-,many,TRBV2,TRBJ2-1,TGTGCCAGCAGTGAACGGAGAAACAATGAGCAGTTCTTC,CASSERRNNEQFF
15,-,few,TRBV12-3/TRBV12-4,TRBJ2-7,TGTGCCAGCAGAAAACAGGGAGAGTTGGCCTACGAGCAGTACTTC,CASRKQGELAYEQYF
15,-,-,TRBV19,TRBJ2-1,TGTGCCAGTAGTCCCCAGGAGGGTACCTACAATGAGCAGTTCTTC,CASSPQEGTYNEQFF
16,TRBD1,few,TRBV12-3/TRBV12-4,TRBJ2-2,TGTGCCAGTCATTTTTCCGGGACAGGGGGCGGCGGGGAGCTGTTTTTT,CASHFSGTGGGGELFF
14,-,few,TRBV7-9,TRBJ2-7,TGTGCCAGCAGCTTAGAGCGACAGTCCTACGAGCAGTACTTC,CASSLERQSYEQYF
13,-,few,TRBV28,TRBJ2-2,TGTGCCAGCATGCAGTCGAACACCGGGGAGCTGTTTTTT,CASMQSNTGELFF
15,TRBD2,many,TRBV7-8,TRBJ2-1,TGTGCCAGCAGGTTGACGGGAGGCCGTAACAATGAGCAGTTCTTC,CASRLTGGRNNEQFF
17,-,-,TRBV5-1,TRBJ2-6,TGCGCCAGCAGCTTGAGTTTATTGGGGACCGGGGCCAACGTCCTGACTTTC,CASSLSLLGTGANVLTF
14,-,many,TRBV7-9,TRBJ2-5,TGTGCCAGCAGCTTAGTGGGGCCAGGTCGGACCCAGTACTTC,CASSLVGPGRTQYF
15,TRBD2,many,TRBV7-2,TRBJ2-5,TGTGCCAGCAGCTTGTCCGGACTAGCGAGGGAGACCCAGTACTTC,CASSLSGLARETQYF
15,-,many,TRBV4-1,TRBJ1-5,TGCGCCAGCAGCCAGGTTGAACGGGGCAATCAGCCCCAGCATTTT,CASSQVERGNQPQHF
14,-,many,TRBV30,TRBJ1-5,TGTGCCTGGAGCCATAGGGGGGGGAGGCAGCCCCAGCATTTT,CAWSHRGGRQPQHF
18,-,few,TRBV6-5,TRBJ2-3,TGTGCCAGCAGTTACGTCCAGCCTGGGGCCTGGGGCACAGATACGCAGTATTTT,CASSYVQPGAWGTDTQYF
14,-,many,TRBV5-1,TRBJ1-1,TGCGCCAGCAGCTTGAACGGGGTGATGCCTGAAGCTTTCTTT,CASSLNGVMPEAFF
17,TRBD2,many,TRBV9,TRBJ2-3,TGTGCCAGCAGCGCCCCACTAGCGGGGGGACGCACAGATACGCAGTATTTT,CASSAPLAGGRTDTQYF
16,-,-,TRBV6-1,TRBJ1-6,TGTGCCGGGAAAAGGGGTATCGGCTCCTATAATTCACCCCTCCACTTT,CAGKRGIGSYNSPLHF
15,-,-,TRBV5-6,TRBJ2-2,TGTGCCAGCAGCTTGGTACCGGGAGCAGCCGGGGAGCTGTTTTTT,CASSLVPGAAGELFF
14,-,many,TRBV28,TRBJ1-3,TGTGCCAGCATTTCTGACCCCTCTGGAAACACCATATATTTT,CASISDPSGNTIYF
15,TRBD1,many,TRBV18,TRBJ2-7,TGTGCCAGCTCACCGAACAGGGGGCGCACGGGTGAGCAGTACTTC,CASSPNRGRTGEQYF
17,TRBD2,few,TRBV20-1,TRBJ2-3,TGCAGTGCTAGACCATTAGCGGGGGGACCCAACACAGATACGCAGTATTTT,CSARPLAGGPNTDTQYF
14,-,-,TRBV6-1,TRBJ1-4,TGTGCCAGCATTCACAGGGTCGAGGGTGAAAAACTGTTTTTT,CASIHRVEGEKLFF
18,-,-,TRBV3-1,TRBJ2-4,TGTGCCAGCAGCCAAATGACTGTGCGGGGACTAGCCAAAAACATTCAGTACTTC,CASSQMTVRGLAKNIQYF
16,TRBD2,many,TRBV15,TRBJ2-1,TGTGCCACCAGCAGGGAGCGGGGGGGCAGCTACAATGAGCAGTTCTTC,CATSRERGGSYNEQFF
17,-,many,TRBV28,TRBJ2-7,TGTGCCAGCAGTTTATACGTGAACCCAGGGTATCCTCTTGAGCAGTACTTC,CASSLYVNPGYPLEQYF
16,TRBD2,-,TRBV28,TRBJ2-3,TGTGCCAGCAGTTCGGGGGGGGGACGGATTTCAGATACGCAGTATTTT,CASSSGGGRISDTQYF
14,-,few,TRBV3-1,TRBJ1-2,TGTGCCAGCAGCCTTAGGTGGGGGGGTTCCGGCTACACCTTC,CASSLRWGGSGYTF
16,-,many,TRBV10-1,TRBJ2-2,TGCGCCAGCAGCGGGGCCACCGCGGTGACCACCGGGGAGCTGTTTTTT,CASSGATAVTTGELFF
14,-,few,TRBV28,TRBJ2-7,TGTGCCAGCAGCCCTACTACTCAATCCTGCGAGCAGTACTTC,CASSPTTQSCEQYF
20,-,many,TRBV28,TRBJ1-6,TGTGCCAGCAGTCGCCCGGGACCGAGGTTGGTTGGGTTAGAAAATTCACCCCTCCACTTT,CASSRPGPRLVGLENSPLHF
12,TRBD1,many,TRBV7-9,TRBJ2-3,TGTGCCAACGACAGGGACCCAGATACGCAGTATTTT,CANDRDPDTQYF
12,-,many,TRBV6-2/TRBV6-3,TRBJ2-1,TGTGCCAGCAGCTCAGGGGTGGTTGAGCAGTTCTTC,CASSSGVVEQFF
16,-,many,TRBV3-1,TRBJ2-1,TGTGCCAGCAGCCAAGCTAGCTTCGGCTCCTACAATGAGCAGTTCTTC,CASSQASFGSYNEQFF
15,-,-,TRBV5-1,TRBJ2-7,TGCGCCAGCAGTACTACCATGGGACTGACGAGGGAGCAGTACTTC,CASSTTMGLTREQYF